This paragraph reports one T cell receptor (beta chain). This sample is part of a study of technical replicates of blood from several donors. The repertoire was sequenced with immunoSEQ multiplex PCR; TCRdb's copy has only in-frame clones and lacks some. The sample lists tens of thousands of clones; 90% to 95% were seen once. CDR1 SGHDN and CDR2 FVKESK come from the germline V gene. The CDR3 runs 14 residues. Deletions cut 6 bases from V and 3 bases from J, with 15 bases between. The source is a human donor in good health. Some clones in this sample may be carry-over from other donors' samples. The V call is TRBV14, the J call TRBJ2-7; D may be TRBD1 (5 bases). Sequencing was performed on T cells isolated from PBMCs. CDR3 sequence: CASSPTITGYEQYF. In DNA, the CDR3 is TGTGCCAGCAGTCCAACAATAACAGGCTACGAGCAGTACTTC. The complete variable domain, with remaining parts taken from reference TRBV14 and TRBJ2-7, reads EAGVTQFPSHSVIEKGQTVTLRCDPISGHDNLYWYRRVMGKEIKFLLHFVKESKQDESGMPNNRFLAERTGGTYSTLKVQPAELEDSGVYFCASSPTITGYEQYFGPGTRLTVT.